Listed below are T cell receptor beta chains from one sample, sequenced in a study of OX40 agonist ivuxolimab in advanced cancers. Produced via immunoSEQ multiplex PCR; TCRdb's table is partial and in-frame only. The repertoire holds 55,000 to 75,000 clones, with 85% to 90% as singletons. The sequencing used CD4+ or CD8+ T cells sorted from blood, collected in a trial of the OX40 agonist ivuxolimab. The origin of the receptors is an adult with an advanced solid tumor such as melanoma, head and neck, liver or kidney cancer. The CDR3 runs from the conserved cysteine through the conserved F or W. The order of the fields is V gene, clone size, J gene, CDR3 length, D gene, CDR3 DNA, CDR3 protein. The D gene is left open where the match is weak. The listing skips clone size in some rows; elsewhere it reads once, few, many or a size class.

TRBV5-1	-	TRBJ1-3	14	TRBD1	TGCGCCAGCAGGCCGGGACAGATTGGAAACACCATATATTTT	CASRPGQIGNTIYF
TRBV19	-	TRBJ1-1	21	TRBD1	TGTGCCAGCCTGGATACGGGACAGGGTAAGTTCTTCCCAATACTTAACACTGAAGCTTTCTTT	CASLDTGQGKFFPILNTEAFF
TRBV29-1	few	TRBJ1-2	12	-	TGCAGCGTTGGAGGGGCTAACTATGGCTACACCTTC	CSVGGANYGYTF
TRBV6-4	-	TRBJ1-2	11	-	TGTGCCAGCTCGGACAGCTATGGCTACACCTTC	CASSDSYGYTF
TRBV2	-	TRBJ2-5	16	TRBD2	TGTGCCAGCAGTGAGGCTAGCGGGACCACCCTTGGGACCCAGTACTTC	CASSEASGTTLGTQYF
TRBV2	-	TRBJ2-5	14	TRBD1	TGTGCCAGCAGTGGAGGGGACAGTGAAGAGACCCAGTACTTC	CASSGGDSEETQYF
TRBV6-1	few	TRBJ1-1	15	TRBD1	TGTGCCAGCAGATCCGGGACAGGGTACGACACTGAAGCTTTCTTT	CASRSGTGYDTEAFF
TRBV7-9	-	TRBJ1-1	13	-	TGTGCCAGCAGCTTAGACGCGGGGCGGCAAGCTTTCTTT	CASSLDAGRQAFF
TRBV28	-	TRBJ1-2	13	TRBD1	TGTGCCAGCAGTCCGGACAGGGGGTATGGCTACACCTTC	CASSPDRGYGYTF
TRBV27	-	TRBJ2-5	14	-	TGTGCCAGCATGGAGGCGGCTCTCAGGGAGACCCAGTACTTC	CASMEAALRETQYF
TRBV5-1	few	TRBJ2-2	15	TRBD1	TGCGCCAGCAGCAGGGGACAGGGGACAGCCGGGGAGCTGTTTTTT	CASSRGQGTAGELFF
TRBV5-1	-	TRBJ2-7	17	TRBD2	TGCGCCAGCAGCCAAGCGACTAGCGGGCTCACTGTCTACGAGCAGTACTTC	CASSQATSGLTVYEQYF
TRBV18	-	TRBJ2-4	15	-	TGTGCCAGCTCACCATTCGGCAGGGCGGAAAACATTCAGTACTTC	CASSPFGRAENIQYF
TRBV5-1	-	TRBJ2-5	14	-	TGCGCCAGCAGCCCAGATGCAGGGGTAGAGACCCAGTACTTC	CASSPDAGVETQYF
TRBV7-9	-	TRBJ1-5	14	-	TGTGCCAGCAGCTCCGCGGCGGTTAATCAGCCCCAGCATTTT	CASSSAAVNQPQHF
TRBV9	-	TRBJ1-6	14	-	TGTGCCAGCAGCCTCGACAGAAGTGGGTCACCCCTCCACTTT	CASSLDRSGSPLHF
TRBV7-2	-	TRBJ2-5	13	TRBD2	TGTGCCAGCAGCTTTTTTTGGCGGGAGAGTGTGTACTTC	CASSFFWRESVYF
TRBV5-1	-	TRBJ2-1	17	-	TGCGCCAGCAGCGTTGGGATTGGTAGAAAGGATCGTGGTGAGCAGTTCTTC	CASSVGIGRKDRGEQFF
TRBV28	few	TRBJ1-1	11	TRBD1	TGTGCCAGCAGGGGGACAGCGCGCGCTTTCTTT	CASRGTARAFF
TRBV10-2	once	TRBJ2-2	15	-	TGCGCCAGCAGCACCCAACAGGCCCCTATTGGGGAGCTGTTTTTT	CASSTQQAPIGELFF
TRBV11-2	-	TRBJ1-1	16	TRBD1	TGTGCCAGCGGGATGGGGGGACAGGGGGCTTTCTCTGAAGCTTTCTTT	CASGMGGQGAFSEAFF
TRBV7-2	-	TRBJ2-1	16	TRBD2	TGTGCCAGCAGCCCCCGGGAGGCGGGAGGGCCGAATGAGCAGTTCTTC	CASSPREAGGPNEQFF
TRBV2	once	TRBJ2-2	15	-	TGTGCCAGCAGTGCGGACAGAGGGTACACCGGGGAGCTGTTTTTT	CASSADRGYTGELFF
TRBV9	once	TRBJ1-3	15	-	TGTGCCAGCAGCTCCTCCCGAGGAGGGAGAAACACCATATATTTT	CASSSSRGGRNTIYF
TRBV7-9	-	TRBJ2-7	11	-	TGTGCCAGCAGCTTTCAGCACGAGCAGTACTTC	CASSFQHEQYF
TRBV5-1	-	TRBJ1-4	15	TRBD1	TGCGCCAGCAGCCAGCAGGGGGCAACTAATGAAAAACTGTTTTTT	CASSQQGATNEKLFF
TRBV28	-	TRBJ1-3	14	-	TGTGCCAGCAGGTCCGAACCAGCTGGAAACACCATATATTTT	CASRSEPAGNTIYF
TRBV2	medium-sized	TRBJ2-5	14	TRBD2	TGTGCCAGCAGTGGCCTGACTAGCGTCGAGACCCAGTACTTC	CASSGLTSVETQYF